This TCR beta chain is from a study of technical replicates of blood from four donors. TCRdb's copy holds only in-frame clones and misses some; the assay was immunoSEQ multiplex PCR. The table has fewer than 85,000 clones, approximately 96% seen once. The CDR3 sequence is 16 residues long. V was clipped by 0 bases and J by 2 bases, with 15 bases between them. Germline V lookup: CDR1 SGDLS, CDR2 YYNGEE. The sequence was collected from a human donor in good health. Sequencing input: T cells isolated from PBMCs. The chain carries TRBV9 and TRBJ2-7; D is perhaps TRBD2 (5 bases). As DNA, the CDR3 is TGTGCCAGCAGCGTAGCTCCCAGCGGTCCAACCTACGAGCAGTACTTC. Amino acids: CASSVAPSGPTYEQYF. Looking up the rest from reference TRBV9 and TRBJ2-7 gives the full variable domain: DSGVTQTPKHLITATGQRVTLRCSPRSGDLSVYWYQQSLDQGLQFLIQYYNGEERAKGNILERFSAQQFPDLHSELNLSSLELGDSALYFCASSVAPSGPTYEQYFGPGTRLTVT.